The 26 T cell receptor beta chains reported below all come from one sample, sequenced in a study of identical twins listed by TCRdb under 2016. The library came from 5' RACE. The sample was run on an Illumina HiSeq 2000. TCRdb cleaned the public reads at Q25 with fastp, built clones with MiXCR and kept in-frame beta chains. Merged by CDR3 protein, the rows form single entries marked with the most common genes and DNA. This sample lists approximately 190,000 distinct CDR3 sequences; roughly 15% were detected once. The ten largest clones add up to 40% of the sample. This sample also belongs to another study, concerning T cells expressing NK-cell markers.

Sequences were obtained from CD8+ T cells sorted from blood. The receptors derive from a young woman in good health.

This clonotype was counted ten times or more. The chain has TRBV12-3 or TRBV12-4 and TRBJ1-3; D perhaps matches TRBD1 (5 bases). Trimming stripped 8 bases from V and 0 bases from J, with 11 bases between. The CDR3 is 14 residues long. Here the CDR3 reads CASDRGISGNTIYF. DNA of the CDR3: TGTGCCAGCGATCGGGGGATCTCTGGAAACACCATATATTTT.

The CDR3 nucleotides are TGTGCCAGCAGGCCAGCATTGCGGTACGAGCAGTACTTC. Translation gives CASRPALRYEQYF. V usage is TRBV7-9 and J usage is TRBJ2-7; no definite D call. Germline values: CDR1 SEHNR, CDR2 FQNEAQ (reference sequence). The CDR3 contains 13 residues. Trimming pared 6 bases from V and 4 bases from J, leaving 13 bases between.

This clonotype was observed a handful of times. The CDR3: CASSITGETQYF. The CDR3 nucleotides are TGTGCCAGTAGTATCACTGGGGAGACCCAGTACTTC. The chain recombines TRBV19 with TRBJ2-5; D uncertain. Trimming stripped 3 bases from V and 5 bases from J, with 7 bases between. CDR1 and CDR2 from the germline V gene are LNHDA and SQIVND (reference sequence). CDR3 length: 12 residues.

The V gene is TRBV4-3, the J gene TRBJ2-7, with D possibly TRBD2 on 6 matching bases. Between the trimmed V and J ends, which lost 1 base and 2 bases, there was a span of 12 bases. There are 15 residues in the CDR3. In germline, CDR1 is LGHNA, CDR2 YSLEER. CDR3 in amino acids: CASSQVASEAYEQYF. In DNA, the CDR3 is TGCGCCAGCAGCCAAGTTGCTAGCGAGGCCTACGAGCAGTACTTC.

This clonotype was detected only a few times. The chain combines TRBV29-1 with TRBJ2-1; 8 bases line up with TRBD1. V lost 8 bases and J lost 6; bases outside the gene matches: 3. Germline CDR1 SQVTM, CDR2 ANQGSEA. The CDR3 covers 11 residues. CDR3 region: CSPDRGNEQFF. The CDR3 DNA is TGCAGCCCTGACAGGGGCAATGAGCAGTTCTTC.

This clonotype turned up a few times. The chain joins TRBV20-1 to TRBJ2-1; 8 nucleotides align to TRBD2. This CDR3 is 15 amino acids long. Per the germline V gene, CDR1 is DFQATT and CDR2 is SNEGSKA (reference sequence). Trimming took 0 bases from V and 7 from J; bases not matched to a gene: 8. The chain's CDR3 is CSARDYRGGLNEQFF. The CDR3 bases are TGCAGTGCTAGAGATTATCGGGGGGGCCTAAATGAGCAGTTCTTC.

This rearrangement joins TRBV2 to TRBJ2-1; D remains unclear. The V end lost 6 bases, the J end lost 0 bases, and 12 bases lay between the germline ends. The CDR3 loop spans 15 amino acids. The germline CDR1 and CDR2 sequences are SNHLY and FYNNEI. CDR3 nucleotides: TGTGCCAGCAGGACGGACCTGAGCTCCTACAATGAGCAGTTCTTC. Its translation is CASRTDLSSYNEQFF.

The gene calls are TRBV3-1 and TRBJ2-5, with D uncertain. V lost 4 bases, J lost 0 bases, and 9 bases lay in between. The CDR3 length is 14 residues. The germline V gene has CDR1 LGHDT and CDR2 YNNKEL (reference sequence). Here the CDR3 reads CASSLLDDQETQYF. In DNA form, the CDR3 reads TGTGCCAGCAGCCTATTGGACGACCAAGAGACCCAGTACTTC.

This clonotype showed up just a few times. The chain links TRBV4-1 to TRBJ1-1, with TRBD1 matching 7 bases. Per germline, CDR1 MGHRA and CDR2 YSYEKL. This CDR3 is 15 amino acids long. V gave up 8 bases and J gave up 1 base; unmatched junction bases: 10. CDR3 bases: TGCGCCAGCGCTCAGGGGGTGGGATGGAACACTGAAGCTTTCTTT. Residues: CASAQGVGWNTEAFF.

The rearrangement uses TRBV24-1 and TRBJ2-2, with D possibly being TRBD2 (5 bases). Trimming removed 5 bases at V and 6 bases at J, with 15 bases between. Germline CDR1 KGHDR, CDR2 SFDVKD. This CDR3 region has 15 residues. The CDR3: CATSAAAGVPGELFF. The CDR3 nucleotides read TGTGCCACCAGTGCCGCCGCGGGTGTCCCCGGGGAGCTGTTTTTT.

This chain joins TRBV7-9 and TRBJ2-7; no reliable D call. The V gene lost 5 bases and the J gene lost 0 bases, with 14 bases spanning the gap. The CDR3 runs 15 residues. Germline-derived CDR1 and CDR2 are SEHNR and FQNEAQ (reference sequence). The CDR3 is CASSADLRSSYEQYF. The CDR3 region has the DNA TGTGCCAGCAGCGCCGACTTGAGGAGCTCCTACGAGCAGTACTTC. The full variable domain, completed using reference TRBV7-9 and TRBJ2-7, is DTGVSQNPRHKITKRGQNVTFRCDPISEHNRLYWYRQTLGQGPEFLTYFQNEAQLEKSRLLSDRFSAERPKGSFSTLEIQRTEQGDSAMYLCASSADLRSSYEQYFGPGTRLTVT.

The chain has TRBV12-3 or TRBV12-4 and TRBJ2-1, with 9 bases aligning to TRBD1. V gave up 7 bases and J gave up 6 bases; unmatched junction bases: 7. The CDR3 covers 14 residues. The CDR3 here is CASTVGQGSNEQFF. DNA of the CDR3: TGTGCCAGCACTGTGGGACAGGGCAGCAATGAGCAGTTCTTC.

This clonotype came up a few times. The rearrangement uses TRBV6-2 or TRBV6-3 and TRBJ2-3, with D unresolved. CDR3 length equals 14 residues. V lost 0 bases, J lost 3 bases, and 7 bases lay in between. Germline CDR1 and CDR2: MNHEY and SVGEGT. The CDR3 sequence is CASSYSMPTDTQYF. DNA for the CDR3: TGTGCCAGCAGTTACTCGATGCCTACAGATACGCAGTATTTT.

In its sample, this clonotype was seen a few times. The genes are TRBV7-9 and TRBJ2-1; D call uncertain. Germline V CDR1 and CDR2: SEHNR, FQNEAQ (reference sequence). V was cut by 2 bases and J by 7 bases, with 6 bases left in between. This CDR3 is 12 amino acids long. CDR3 amino acids: CASSLFQNEQFF. As DNA, the CDR3 is TGTGCCAGCAGCTTATTTCAGAATGAGCAGTTCTTC. The full variable domain, rest sourced from reference TRBV7-9 and TRBJ2-1, is DTGVSQNPRHKITKRGQNVTFRCDPISEHNRLYWYRQTLGQGPEFLTYFQNEAQLEKSRLLSDRFSAERPKGSFSTLEIQRTEQGDSAMYLCASSLFQNEQFFGPGTRLTVL.

The chain is built from TRBV2 and TRBJ2-1, with D tentatively TRBD1 (5 bases). The CDR3 extends over 18 amino acids. Germline values: CDR1 SNHLY, CDR2 FYNNEI. The V end lost 3 bases, the J end lost 0 bases, and 18 bases lay between the germline ends. The CDR3 sequence: CASSDLAGYISSYNEQFF. The DNA for the CDR3 is TGTGCCAGCAGTGATTTGGCAGGGTACATCTCCTCCTACAATGAGCAGTTCTTC.

The rearrangement uses TRBV29-1 and TRBJ2-3; maybe TRBD2 (6 bases). Trimming shortened V by 3 bases and J by 0 bases, and 10 bases separated the two germline ends. Per the germline V gene, CDR1 is SQVTM and CDR2 is ANQGSEA. There are 14 residues in the CDR3. In DNA, the CDR3 is TGCAGCGTTGATACGGGGGAGAGCACAGATACGCAGTATTTT. This codes for CSVDTGESTDTQYF.

The chain is built from TRBV9 and TRBJ2-3, with 7 bases aligning to TRBD2. CDR1 SGDLS and CDR2 YYNGEE come from the germline V gene. This CDR3 contains 16 residues. With V trimmed by 5 bases and J by 1 base, 10 bases remained unmatched. CDR3 nucleotide sequence: TGTGCCAGCAGTGTACCTGTGGCGGGGGGCACAGATACGCAGTATTTT. This translates into CASSVPVAGGTDTQYF.

The chain links TRBV7-2 to TRBJ2-1; D is possibly TRBD2 (5 bases). The CDR3 covers 15 residues. Germline-derived CDR1 and CDR2 are SGHTA and FQGNSA. V shed 1 base and J shed 5 bases, with 12 bases lying between them. CDR3 region: CASSLGGVIDNEQFF. The CDR3 DNA reads as TGTGCCAGCAGCTTAGGGGGAGTCATCGACAATGAGCAGTTCTTC.

Here the CDR3 DNA reads TGTGCCAGCAGGACCACTAGCGGGCGGGCCAATGAGCAGTTCTTC. Its protein product is CASRTTSGRANEQFF. This sequence joins TRBV12-3 or TRBV12-4 and TRBJ2-1, with TRBD2 matching 9 bases. V trimming: 6 bases; J trimming: 6 bases; junction bases outside the gene matches: 9. CDR3 length: 15 residues.

This chain joins TRBV5-1 and TRBJ2-1; 11 bases match TRBD2. The CDR3 consists of 16 residues. In germline, CDR1 is SGHRS, CDR2 YFSETQ. V dropped 5 bases and J dropped 6; count of bases not matched to a gene: 10. CDR3 amino acids: CASRAASGRPSNEQFF. The CDR3 DNA reads TGCGCCAGCAGGGCGGCTAGCGGGAGGCCCTCCAATGAGCAGTTCTTC.

The rearrangement joins TRBV2 to TRBJ1-2; no reliable D call. Germline CDR1 reads SNHLY; CDR2 reads FYNNEI. The CDR3 extends over 16 amino acids. Trimming took 1 base from V and 4 from J, leaving 16 bases between them. For the CDR3, the DNA is TGTGCCAGCAGTGAAGGGAGGGCCAGTAGGATCTATGGCTACACCTTC. This encodes CASSEGRASRIYGYTF. The whole variable domain, remainder taken from reference TRBV2 and TRBJ1-2, is EPEVTQTPSHQVTQMGQEVILRCVPISNHLYFYWYRQILGQKVEFLVSFYNNEISEKSEIFDDQFSVERPDGSNFTLKIRSTKLEDSAMYFCASSEGRASRIYGYTFGSGTRLTVV.

The V and J genes are TRBV15 and TRBJ2-1; maybe TRBD1 (5 bases). From germline, CDR1 is LNHNV and CDR2 YYDKDF (reference sequence). The germline V and J ends were trimmed by 1 base and 4 bases, with 5 bases remaining between them. This CDR3 spans 13 amino acids. The CDR3 is CATSRGTYNEQFF. CDR3 in DNA: TGTGCCACCAGCAGAGGGACATACAATGAGCAGTTCTTC.

The J gene is TRBJ2-1, the V gene TRBV10-2; 10 nucleotides align to TRBD2. Germline V gene sequence: CDR1 WSHSY, CDR2 SAAADI. This CDR3 has 12 residues. J lost 8 bases, V lost 6 bases, and 1 base had no gene match. CDR3 sequence (DNA): TGCGCCAGCAGCGGACTAGCGGATGAGCAGTTCTTC. Protein sequence: CASSGLADEQFF.

This clonotype was seen repeatedly, ten times or more. The V gene is TRBV10-2, the J gene TRBJ2-7; weak D call: TRBD2 (5 bases). There are 15 residues in the CDR3. Trimming stripped 3 bases from V and 6 bases from J, with 18 bases between. CDR1 and CDR2 from the germline V gene are WSHSY and SAAADI. Here the CDR3 DNA reads TGCGCCAGCAGTGACCTCGGGAACCCGGCCGGCGAGCAGTACTTC. This translates into CASSDLGNPAGEQYF.

The chain joins TRBV20-1 to TRBJ2-1, with TRBD2 as a possible D gene (5 bases). Germline V gene lookup returns CDR1 DFQATT and CDR2 SNEGSKA (reference sequence). The CDR3 is 14 amino acids. Deletions cut 6 bases from V and 4 bases from J, with 16 bases between. The chain's CDR3 is CSAPRGLPYNEQFF. Written as DNA, the CDR3 is TGCAGTGCGCCCCGCGGACTCCCGTACAATGAGCAGTTCTTC.

This chain's CDR3 is CASSWGVYNEQFF. CDR3 nucleotide sequence: TGTGCCAGTAGTTGGGGGGTTTACAATGAGCAGTTCTTC. The chain joins TRBV19 to TRBJ2-1; D is possibly TRBD2 (6 bases). V lost 5 bases, J lost 4 bases, and 9 bases lay in between. Germline-derived CDR1 and CDR2 are LNHDA and SQIVND (reference sequence). The CDR3 contains 13 residues.